This paragraph reports one T cell receptor beta chain. Its matching antigen is unknown. The source of the sample is a study of response to subunit inactivated influenza vaccine. Study-level findings and limits: Only a handful of new T cells, the authors suggested, are recruited with each seasonal influenza vaccination.

Using its own MiXCR run on the RT-PCR reads, TCRdb lists one record per CDR3 protein. This table has more than 400,000 distinct CDR3 sequences, approximately 11% appearing once. This receptor was taken from a man aged 50 to 60 who received an inactivated influenza vaccine. The sample in question was PBMCs from blood, obtained 45 days after vaccination.

CDR3 protein: CASSGLIGEKLFF. The CDR3 DNA reads as TGTGCCAGCAGTGGATTAATCGGAGAAAAACTGTTTTTT. The chain joins TRBV28 to TRBJ1-4; D unclear. Germline-derived CDR1 and CDR2 are MDHEN and SYDVKM. With 5 bases removed from V and 8 bases from J, the gap between germline ends came to 12 bases. The CDR3 is 13 amino acids.